These 23 T cell receptor beta chains were all obtained from the same sample, sequenced in a study of shared clonotypes between healthy human individuals. Sequencing used immunoSEQ multiplex PCR; TCRdb keeps in-frame clones, though not all of them. The sample carries 2,100,000 or so clones, almost 96% recorded once. Material: naive CD4+ T cells sorted from blood. This sample's subset: CD45RA+ positively selected. The receptors were sampled from a young man in good health.

The rearrangement uses TRBV11-2 and TRBJ1-2; D remains unclear. Trimming left V 5 bases short and J 4 bases short, with 14 bases between. The CDR3 has 14 residues. Germline CDR1 and CDR2: SGHAT and FQNNGV. This CDR3 reads CASSPPLRGYGYTF. In DNA form, the CDR3 reads TGTGCCAGCAGCCCTCCCCTACGGGGCTATGGCTACACCTTC.

CDR3 sequence reads: CASKPGGSSYEQYF. The CDR3 DNA sequence: TGTGCCAGCAAGCCCGGCGGTAGCTCCTACGAGCAGTACTTC. The rearrangement joins TRBV2 to TRBJ2-7; D is unclear. The V gene's germline CDR1 is SNHLY and CDR2 FYNNEI. The CDR3 runs 14 residues. The V end lost 7 bases, the J end lost 0 bases, and 13 bases lay between the germline ends.

This clone occurred once. The J gene is TRBJ1-6, the V gene TRBV5-1; 8 positions match TRBD1. The germline CDR1 and CDR2 sequences are SGHRS and YFSETQ. The CDR3 spans 17 residues. J was trimmed by 9 bases and V by 3 bases; bases with no gene match: 14. The CDR3 DNA sequence: TGCGCCAGCAGCTCATATGGACAGGGCCAAGCTCGTTCACCCCTCCACTTT. This codes for CASSSYGQGQARSPLHF.

The rearrangement uses TRBV6-5 and TRBJ1-2; D call uncertain. The CDR3 has 14 amino acids. Germline V gene data show CDR1 as MNHEY and CDR2 as SVGAGI. Trimming stripped 9 bases from V and 8 bases from J, with 22 bases between. Here the CDR3 reads CASTPGPTIGGYTF. CDR3 sequence (DNA): TGTGCCAGTACCCCGGGCCCCACGATTGGAGGCTACACCTTC.

The chain links TRBV18 to TRBJ2-7; possibly TRBD2 for D (6 bases). The length of the CDR3 is 14 residues. From germline, CDR1 is KGHSH and CDR2 LQKENI. V lost 2 bases to trimming and J lost 5 bases, with 13 bases between them. The CDR3 sequence: CASSPGQPSDEQYF. CDR3 DNA sequence: TGTGCCAGCTCACCAGGGCAGCCTAGCGACGAGCAGTACTTC.

The rearrangement uses TRBV5-1 and TRBJ1-1, with D possibly being TRBD1 (5 bases). Trimming stripped 0 bases from V and 0 bases from J, with 15 bases between. Germline CDR1 is SGHRS and CDR2 is YFSETQ. The CDR3 has 17 amino acids. CDR3 protein: CASSLGGAQTLNTEAFF. Written as DNA, the CDR3 is TGCGCCAGCAGCTTGGGAGGGGCCCAAACTTTGAACACTGAAGCTTTCTTT. The full variable domain, with the rest looked up from reference TRBV5-1 and TRBJ1-1, is KAGVTQTPRYLIKTRGQQVTLSCSPISGHRSVSWYQQTPGQGLQFLFEYFSETQRNKGNFPGRFSGRQFSNSRSEMNVSTLELGDSALYLCASSLGGAQTLNTEAFFGQGTRLTVV.

The chain joins TRBV5-1 to TRBJ1-5; the D gene is possibly TRBD1 (5 bases). Germline V gene data show CDR1 as SGHRS and CDR2 as YFSETQ. The CDR3 has 16 amino acids. The ends were cut back, 4 bases at V and 0 bases at J, with 14 bases in the middle. The CDR3 DNA reads as TGCGCCAGCAGCGCCACAGGTCCTAATAGCAATCAGCCCCAGCATTTT. Amino acid sequence: CASSATGPNSNQPQHF.

V gene TRBV7-9 combines with J gene TRBJ1-6, with D maybe TRBD1 (6 bases). Germline-derived CDR1 and CDR2 are SEHNR and FQNEAQ (reference sequence). Trimming stripped 4 bases from V and 0 bases from J, with 19 bases between. The CDR3 is made up of 19 amino acids. The CDR3 sequence: CASSSILGDTSSYNSPLHF. CDR3 sequence (DNA): TGTGCCAGCAGCTCGATCCTTGGGGACACTAGCTCCTATAATTCACCCCTCCACTTT.

This clone occurred once. The chain employs TRBV11-2 and TRBJ2-2; 9 nucleotides line up with TRBD2. Unmatched junction bases numbered 6, after V lost 5 bases and J lost 5 bases. Per the germline V gene, CDR1 is SGHAT and CDR2 is FQNNGV. This CDR3 region has 15 residues. CDR3 residues: CASSISGSGTGELFF. CDR3 nucleotides: TGTGCCAGCAGCATTAGCGGGAGCGGGACCGGGGAGCTGTTTTTT.

About this clone: One end of the junction fails to match germline, which may point to a read error. The CDR3: CSVAQGPLSGANVLTF. The DNA of the CDR3 is TGCAGCGTCGCCCAGGGGCCCCTCTCTGGTGCCAACGTCCTGACTTTC. This rearrangement joins TRBV29-1 to TRBJ2-6; possibly TRBD1 for D (6 bases). Germline V CDR1 and CDR2: SQVTM, ANQGSEA. This CDR3 has 16 amino acids.

With regard to this clone: Other DNA sequences in the same sample also yield this CDR3. J is TRBJ1-1 and V is TRBV5-4; no clear D. Germline V gene lookup returns CDR1 SGHNT and CDR2 YYREEE (reference sequence). This CDR3 is built from 14 residues. Trimming shortened V by 0 bases and J by 1 base, and 7 bases separated the two germline ends. CDR3 nucleotide sequence: TGTGCCAGCAGCTTGGAGACGGGGAACACTGAAGCTTTCTTT. It is translated as CASSLETGNTEAFF.

V and J are TRBV4-1 and TRBJ2-1; D uncertain. With 3 bases removed from V and 6 bases from J, the gap between germline ends came to 9 bases. Germline values: CDR1 MGHRA, CDR2 YSYEKL. The CDR3 sequence is 13 residues long. The CDR3 DNA is TGCGCCAGCAGCCACCCCTGGGGCAATGAGCAGTTCTTC. This gives the protein CASSHPWGNEQFF.

The J gene is TRBJ2-7, the V gene TRBV27; 9 nucleotides agree with TRBD2. From germline, CDR1 is MNHEY and CDR2 SMNVEV (reference sequence). V gave up 0 bases and J gave up 4 bases; unmatched junction bases: 4. CDR3 size: 15 residues. DNA for the CDR3: TGTGCCAGCAGTTTATCGCCTAGCGGGACATACGAGCAGTACTTC. Protein sequence: CASSLSPSGTYEQYF.

For this clone: Other DNA sequences from this sample encode an identical CDR3 as well. The chain links TRBV19 to TRBJ2-5; perhaps TRBD2 as D (5 bases). The germline gives CDR1 LNHDA, CDR2 SQIVND (reference sequence). This CDR3 comprises 12 residues. With 6 bases removed from V and 2 bases from J, the gap between germline ends came to 7 bases. The CDR3 sequence is CASSRGQETQYF. The CDR3 DNA reads as TGTGCCAGTAGCCGGGGACAAGAGACCCAGTACTTC.

The J gene is TRBJ2-1, the V gene TRBV28, with 7 bases aligning to TRBD1. V was pared by 8 bases and J by 3 bases, with 10 bases of the junction left unmatched. Germline CDR1 and CDR2: MDHEN and SYDVKM. The CDR3 is 15 residues long. The CDR3 bases are TGTGCCAGCGCACTCCACGGGACAGTCTACAATGAGCAGTTCTTC. Encoded protein: CASALHGTVYNEQFF.

The DNA of the CDR3 is TGTGCCAGCAGTTTTGCCGCTTTATCGGGGATCTCCTACGAGCAGTACTTC. It encodes CASSFAALSGISYEQYF. V is TRBV11-2 and J is TRBJ2-7, with D perhaps TRBD2 (5 bases). In germline, CDR1 is SGHAT, CDR2 FQNNGV. CDR3 length: 17 residues. V was trimmed by 6 bases and J by 0 bases, leaving 21 bases between them.

This clone was detected once. Other DNA sequences within the sample encode an identical CDR3. The chain uses TRBV5-1 and TRBJ2-5; 16 nucleotides agree with TRBD2. This CDR3 spans 15 amino acids. Germline V gene data show CDR1 as SGHRS and CDR2 as YFSETQ. Germline trimming cut 4 bases from V and 5 bases from J; bases unmatched to any gene: 2. This chain's CDR3 is CASSGTSGGAETQYF. In DNA, the CDR3 is TGCGCCAGCAGCGGGACTAGCGGGGGGGCGGAGACCCAGTACTTC.

The chain couples TRBV29-1 to TRBJ2-7, with D perhaps matching TRBD1 or TRBD2 (5 bases each). V was trimmed by 5 bases and J by 5 bases, leaving 16 bases between them. Germline CDR1 is SQVTM and CDR2 is ANQGSEA. The CDR3 consists of 13 residues. CDR3 bases: TGCAGCGTTCGCCCTTCCAGGGACCACGAGCAGTACTTC. It specifies CSVRPSRDHEQYF.

This sequence joins TRBV6-5 and TRBJ2-6; D is unclear. The CDR3 is made up of 14 amino acids. Germline V gives CDR1 MNHEY, CDR2 SVGAGI. The V end was cut by 10 bases, the J end by 1 base, with 11 bases between. As DNA, the CDR3 is TGTGCCACTACCCTTGATTCTGGGGCCAACGTCCTGACTTTC. It translates to CATTLDSGANVLTF.

CDR3 residues: CASSLAGRTGQYEKLFF. CDR3 in DNA: TGTGCCAGCAGCTTAGCGGGGAGGACAGGCCAGTATGAAAAACTGTTTTTT. The chain joins TRBV7-9 to TRBJ1-4, with 7 bases identical to TRBD1. From germline, CDR1 is SEHNR and CDR2 FQNEAQ (reference sequence). V shed 0 bases, J shed 6 bases, and the junction held 10 bases outside the gene matches. CDR3 length: 17 residues. The variable domain in full, with the rest retrieved from reference TRBV7-9 and TRBJ1-4, is DTGVSQNPRHKITKRGQNVTFRCDPISEHNRLYWYRQTLGQGPEFLTYFQNEAQLEKSRLLSDRFSAERPKGSFSTLEIQRTEQGDSAMYLCASSLAGRTGQYEKLFFGSGTQLSVL.

V is TRBV6-6 and J is TRBJ2-5; D is uncertain. CDR1 and CDR2 from the germline V gene are MNHNY and SVGAGI (reference sequence). The CDR3 runs 12 residues. V lost 6 bases and J 5 bases, leaving 10 bases between the germline ends. The CDR3 nucleotides read TGTGCCAGCAGCTCCCCGACGGAGACCCAGTACTTC. As protein: CASSSPTETQYF.

The V and J genes are TRBV2 and TRBJ2-1, with 7 bases aligning to TRBD2. Germline V lookup: CDR1 SNHLY, CDR2 FYNNEI. Trimming took 4 bases from V and 4 from J; bases not matched to a gene: 7. This CDR3 spans 15 amino acids. The CDR3 loop is CASSVRTSPYNEQFF. The CDR3 region has the DNA TGTGCCAGCAGTGTTCGGACTAGTCCTTACAATGAGCAGTTCTTC. The full variable domain, its missing parts supplied by reference TRBV2 and TRBJ2-1, is EPEVTQTPSHQVTQMGQEVILRCVPISNHLYFYWYRQILGQKVEFLVSFYNNEISEKSEIFDDQFSVERPDGSNFTLKIRSTKLEDSAMYFCASSVRTSPYNEQFFGPGTRLTVL.

The rearrangement joins TRBV6-6 to TRBJ2-7; 10 bases are shared with TRBD1. The CDR3 runs 14 residues. V lost 9 bases, J lost 3 bases, and 8 bases stayed unmatched. Germline V gene lookup returns CDR1 MNHNY and CDR2 SVGAGI (reference sequence). The CDR3 DNA is TGTGCCAGTAGAGGGGGACAGGGGATCTACGAGCAGTACTTC. Protein: CASRGGQGIYEQYF.